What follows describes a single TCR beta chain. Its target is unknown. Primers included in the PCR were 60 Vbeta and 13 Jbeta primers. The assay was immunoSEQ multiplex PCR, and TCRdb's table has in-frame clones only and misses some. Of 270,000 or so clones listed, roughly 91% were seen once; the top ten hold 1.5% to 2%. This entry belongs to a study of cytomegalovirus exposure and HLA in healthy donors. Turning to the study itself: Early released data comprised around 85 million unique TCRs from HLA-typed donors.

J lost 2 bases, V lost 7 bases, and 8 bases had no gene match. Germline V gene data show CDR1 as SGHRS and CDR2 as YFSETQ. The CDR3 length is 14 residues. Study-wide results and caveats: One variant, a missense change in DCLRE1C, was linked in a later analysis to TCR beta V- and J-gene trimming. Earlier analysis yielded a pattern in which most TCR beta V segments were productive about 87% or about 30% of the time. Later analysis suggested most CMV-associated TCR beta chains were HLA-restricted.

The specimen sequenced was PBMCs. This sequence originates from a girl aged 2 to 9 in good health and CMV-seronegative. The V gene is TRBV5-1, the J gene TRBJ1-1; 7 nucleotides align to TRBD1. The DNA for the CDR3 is TGCGCCAGCGGACCAGGGGACAGCAACACTGAAGCTTTCTTT. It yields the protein CASGPGDSNTEAFF.